A selection of T cell receptor beta chains follows, all from one sample in a study of blood T cell repertoires in COVID-19. The table came from immunoSEQ multiplex PCR; TCRdb's copy has only in-frame clones and leaves some out. The sample has tens of thousands of clones; about 89% are singletons. What was sequenced was peripheral blood. The receptors were sampled from a man aged 70-80 years with active COVID-19. Each CDR3 is given with its conserved first and last residue. Fields, in order: J gene, clone size, V gene, CDR3 protein. Expanded clones get a size class; other rows say once, few or many, or leave the size out.

j_gene: TRBJ1-6
abundance: .
v_gene: TRBV7-2
CDR3aa: CASSLSLASPLHF

j_gene: TRBJ2-3
abundance: .
v_gene: TRBV4-2
CDR3aa: CASSQDTGPDTQYF

j_gene: TRBJ2-2
abundance: .
v_gene: TRBV30
CDR3aa: CASRAGNTGELFF

j_gene: TRBJ2-2
abundance: once
v_gene: TRBV5-1
CDR3aa: CASSLAPGITGELFF

j_gene: TRBJ2-6
abundance: .
v_gene: TRBV9
CDR3aa: CASSSLPVSNGANVLTF

j_gene: TRBJ2-5
abundance: .
v_gene: TRBV2
CDR3aa: CASSWSGGARETQYF

j_gene: TRBJ1-4
abundance: .
v_gene: TRBV5-1
CDR3aa: CASSVTGLREKLFF

j_gene: TRBJ2-2
abundance: .
v_gene: TRBV7-8
CDR3aa: CASSAGQRFNTGELFF

j_gene: TRBJ2-3
abundance: .
v_gene: TRBV5-6
CDR3aa: CASSLEVGAADTQYF

j_gene: TRBJ2-7
abundance: .
v_gene: TRBV4-2
CDR3aa: CASSQGASGDFEQYF

j_gene: TRBJ2-2
abundance: .
v_gene: TRBV5-1
CDR3aa: CASSGDRLSDGELFF

j_gene: TRBJ2-3
abundance: .
v_gene: TRBV9
CDR3aa: CASSEGLAASTDTQYF

j_gene: TRBJ1-6
abundance: .
v_gene: TRBV15
CDR3aa: CATSRGGGSSYNSPLHF

j_gene: TRBJ2-3
abundance: .
v_gene: TRBV6-2/TRBV6-3
CDR3aa: CASSSAGAEADTQYF

j_gene: TRBJ2-2
abundance: once
v_gene: TRBV18
CDR3aa: CASSPGTGGGTTGELFF

j_gene: TRBJ2-3
abundance: .
v_gene: TRBV5-4
CDR3aa: CASSLGDRAADTQYF

j_gene: TRBJ1-6
abundance: .
v_gene: TRBV6-5
CDR3aa: CASSPRGGRNSPLHF

j_gene: TRBJ2-5
abundance: .
v_gene: TRBV6-5
CDR3aa: CASSFTGRETQYF

j_gene: TRBJ1-6
abundance: .
v_gene: TRBV5-1
CDR3aa: CASSLDSRDSPLHF

j_gene: TRBJ2-7
abundance: .
v_gene: TRBV7-8
CDR3aa: CASRRTGTGTYEQYF

j_gene: TRBJ2-1
abundance: .
v_gene: TRBV5-5
CDR3aa: CASSRGWDSLNNEQFF

j_gene: TRBJ2-5
abundance: .
v_gene: TRBV5-6
CDR3aa: CASSDQGEETQYF

j_gene: TRBJ2-7
abundance: .
v_gene: TRBV19
CDR3aa: CASSTTTGPYEQYF

j_gene: TRBJ1-3
abundance: .
v_gene: TRBV19
CDR3aa: CASRFGQHSGNTIYF

j_gene: TRBJ1-6
abundance: .
v_gene: TRBV6-5
CDR3aa: CASGSKSSYNSPLHF

j_gene: TRBJ2-5
abundance: .
v_gene: TRBV30
CDR3aa: CAWSVGAETQYF

j_gene: TRBJ1-5
abundance: .
v_gene: TRBV10-3
CDR3aa: CAISESEGLGSQPQHF

j_gene: TRBJ2-7
abundance: .
v_gene: TRBV4-2
CDR3aa: CASSQGQGSSYEQYF

j_gene: TRBJ2-1
abundance: .
v_gene: TRBV5-1
CDR3aa: CASSLSGQTLYNEQFF

j_gene: TRBJ2-3
abundance: once
v_gene: TRBV10-2
CDR3aa: CASSTSGSTDTQYF

j_gene: TRBJ1-4
abundance: .
v_gene: TRBV5-1
CDR3aa: CASSRGGGAVREKLFF

j_gene: TRBJ1-1
abundance: .
v_gene: TRBV6-2/TRBV6-3
CDR3aa: CASSYSGREAFF

j_gene: TRBJ2-2
abundance: .
v_gene: TRBV30
CDR3aa: CAWKNLAGTNTGELFF

j_gene: TRBJ2-5
abundance: .
v_gene: TRBV7-2
CDR3aa: CASTQRGGKQETQYF

j_gene: TRBJ2-1
abundance: .
v_gene: TRBV5-1
CDR3aa: CASPLAGASSYNEQFF

j_gene: TRBJ2-7
abundance: once
v_gene: TRBV15
CDR3aa: CATSRDRRGIWEQYF

j_gene: TRBJ1-2
abundance: once
v_gene: TRBV19
CDR3aa: CASTPRANYGYTF

j_gene: TRBJ2-1
abundance: .
v_gene: TRBV11-2
CDR3aa: CASSLWVGFNEQFF

j_gene: TRBJ1-1
abundance: .
v_gene: TRBV7-8
CDR3aa: CASSPGDRAGTEAFF

j_gene: TRBJ2-2
abundance: .
v_gene: TRBV9
CDR3aa: CASSVDEGLFTGELFF

j_gene: TRBJ1-2
abundance: few
v_gene: TRBV5-1
CDR3aa: CASSEGLGGNYGYTF

j_gene: TRBJ1-2
abundance: .
v_gene: TRBV5-8
CDR3aa: CASSLFGLSGYGYTF